This TCR beta chain comes out of a study of cytomegalovirus exposure and HLA in healthy donors. Across the whole study: The Caucasian-associated ancestry cluster contained 81% of the approximately 410 genotyped donors.

PCR amplification relied on 60 Vbeta primers (plus 13 Jbeta primers). Assay: immunoSEQ multiplex PCR; the TCRdb copy retains only in-frame clones and omits some. The table lists 150,000 to 200,000 clones, around three quarters of them singletons, with 3% to 3.5% in the top ten. Trimming took off 5 bases at V and 3 bases at J, with 10 bases between the two ends. Germline V gene sequence: CDR1 SEHNR, CDR2 FQNEAQ (reference sequence). This CDR3 region has 14 residues. The rearrangement links TRBV7-9 to TRBJ1-4; D is undetermined. Material for sequencing was PBMCs. The TCR comes from a male donor in good health and CMV-seronegative. CDR3 sequence (DNA): TGTGCCAGCAGCCCCACGGGAGCTAATGAAAAACTGTTTTTT. It encodes CASSPTGANEKLFF.